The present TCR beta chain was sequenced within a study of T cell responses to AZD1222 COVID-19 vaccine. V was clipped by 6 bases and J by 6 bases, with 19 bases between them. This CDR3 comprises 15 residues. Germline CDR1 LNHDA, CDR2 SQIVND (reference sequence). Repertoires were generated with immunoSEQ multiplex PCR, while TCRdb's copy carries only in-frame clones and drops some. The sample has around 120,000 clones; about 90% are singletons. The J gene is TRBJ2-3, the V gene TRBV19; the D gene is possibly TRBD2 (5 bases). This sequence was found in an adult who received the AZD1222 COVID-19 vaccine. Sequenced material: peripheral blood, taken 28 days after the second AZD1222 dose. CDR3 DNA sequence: TGTGCCAGTAGCCCCCGGCCCGGAGGCGGGGATACGCAGTATTTT. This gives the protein CASSPRPGGGDTQYF.